These T cell receptor beta chains were read from a single sample in a study of blood T cell repertoires in COVID-19. Here immunoSEQ multiplex PCR was the method, and the copy in TCRdb shows in-frame clones only, minus some. The table lists around 180,000 clones, around three quarters of them singletons. Sequencing input: peripheral blood. These receptors came from a man between 60 and 75 years old with active or convalescent COVID-19. The conserved cysteine and the conserved F or W are not part of the CDR3 here. Fields, in order: J gene, D gene, V gene, CDR3 protein. The D gene is left open where the match is weak.

TRBJ1-1 NA TRBV5-4 ASSRDKIEAF
TRBJ2-2 TRBD1 TRBV4-2 ASSQGGQGTGELF
TRBJ2-5 NA TRBV11-1 ASSDPGGLGTQY
TRBJ2-5 NA TRBV6-5 ASSFTDSQETQY
TRBJ2-1 TRBD2 TRBV9 ASSVGPSGNNEQF
TRBJ2-5 NA TRBV6-2/TRBV6-3 ASSSLPPGLQETQY
TRBJ1-5 TRBD1 TRBV19 ASSIRIGQGHVMRSQPQH
TRBJ2-7 TRBD1 TRBV6-2/TRBV6-3 ASSYFGTGAFYEQY
TRBJ1-5 NA TRBV18 ASSPPDRNQPQH
TRBJ1-5 NA TRBV10-3 AIGAGNSDQPQH
TRBJ2-1 NA TRBV13 ASTPGLFISNEQF
TRBJ2-7 TRBD2 TRBV5-1 ASSLVAGAWEQY
TRBJ1-1 NA TRBV6-5 ASSYRGIGTEAF
TRBJ2-7 TRBD1 TRBV28 ASRDDRDTSVEQY
TRBJ1-5 TRBD1 TRBV6-2/TRBV6-3 ASSSGQGARGNQPQH
TRBJ2-3 TRBD1 TRBV5-1 ATQRTGSTDTQY